This entry lists 17 T cell receptor beta chains sequenced from one sample in a study of T cell responses to AZD1222 COVID-19 vaccine. Repertoires were generated with immunoSEQ multiplex PCR, while TCRdb's copy carries only in-frame clones and drops some. Of roughly 99,000 clones in the sample, around 92% are singletons; the top ten hold approximately 8.9%. Sequencing used peripheral blood, obtained 28 days after the second AZD1222 dose. All receptors derive from an adult who received the AZD1222 COVID-19 vaccine.

The rearrangement joins TRBV21-1 to TRBJ2-7; the table's D call, TRBD2, was not checked against the DNA. TRBV21-1 represents a pseudogene. The length of the CDR3 is 16 residues. The CDR3 protein is CASSPRVSDAPYEQYF. For the CDR3, the DNA is TGTGCCAGCAGCCCTCGTGTAAGCGATGCCCCCTACGAGCAGTACTTC.

The chain is built from TRBV6-6 and TRBJ1-1, with TRBD1 identical over 7 bases. This CDR3 spans 15 amino acids. The trim removed 3 bases at V and 5 bases at J, leaving 9 bases unmatched. From germline, CDR1 is MNHNY and CDR2 SVGAGI (reference sequence). The CDR3 nucleotides are TGTGCCAGCAGTTATATGACAGGGAGGAGGACTGAAGCTTTCTTT. Translation: CASSYMTGRRTEAFF.

The genes are TRBV6-5 and TRBJ2-7; no clear D. CDR3 length equals 15 residues. Germline CDR1 is MNHEY and CDR2 is SVGAGI. V lost 0 bases, J lost 4 bases, and 13 bases lay in between. CDR3 in amino acids: CASSYSRNRQYEQYF. For the CDR3, the DNA is TGTGCCAGCAGTTACTCTCGTAACCGACAATACGAGCAGTACTTC.

The CDR3 protein is CASSFSGLVRETQYF. For the CDR3, the DNA is TGTGCCAGCAGCTTCTCGGGACTAGTCCGTGAGACCCAGTACTTC. The J gene is TRBJ2-5, the V gene TRBV7-9; 8 bases map to TRBD2. CDR1 is SEHNR and CDR2 is FQNEAQ in the germline V gene (reference sequence). The CDR3 has 15 residues. The junction had 8 bases not matched to a gene; V was cut back by 3 bases and J by 5 bases.

This clone has only one observation. The rearrangement uses TRBV6-2 or TRBV6-3 and TRBJ2-7, with D perhaps TRBD2 (6 bases). This CDR3 has 12 residues. Deletions cut 6 bases from V and 8 bases from J, with 14 bases between. CDR1 and CDR2 from the germline V gene are MNHEY and SVGEGT. The CDR3 sequence: CASSRGGVQQYF. The CDR3, as DNA: TGTGCCAGCAGCCGAGGAGGGGTGCAGCAGTACTTC.

The chain links TRBV27 to TRBJ2-3, with TRBD1 matching over 9 bases. The CDR3 loop spans 17 amino acids. Germline CDR1 and CDR2: MNHEY and SMNVEV (reference sequence). Trimming removed 6 bases from V and 2 bases from J; junction bases left unmatched: 12. The CDR3 region has the DNA TGTGCCAGCAGGCGAATTCCCGGGACAGGGATCACAGATACGCAGTATTTT. The encoded protein is CASRRIPGTGITDTQYF.

The rearrangement links TRBV30 to TRBJ2-1; no clear D gene. The CDR3 spans 15 residues. Between the trimmed V and J ends, which lost 1 base and 2 bases, there was a span of 12 bases. Looked up from germline, CDR1 is GTSNPN and CDR2 is SVGIG (reference sequence). The CDR3 DNA reads as TGTGCCTGGAGTGAGGGCGCGGATCCCTACAATGAGCAGTTCTTC. It yields the protein CAWSEGADPYNEQFF.

V usage is TRBV2 and J usage is TRBJ1-5; the match to TRBD1 covers 8 bases. The CDR3 contains 15 residues. Germline values: CDR1 SNHLY, CDR2 FYNNEI. V lost 6 bases to trimming and J lost 4 bases; unmatched junction nucleotides: 8. CDR3: CASSDQGTGNQPQHF. For the CDR3, the DNA is TGTGCCAGCAGCGACCAAGGGACAGGTAATCAGCCCCAGCATTTT.

This clone is a singleton in its sample. The rearrangement joins TRBV3-1 (or the pseudogene TRBV3-2) to TRBJ2-7; TRBD1 is a possible D gene (6 bases). The CDR3 is 13 amino acids. Trimming pared 6 bases from V and 6 bases from J, leaving 15 bases between. Germline CDR1 LGHDT, CDR2 YNNKEL (reference sequence). The DNA of the CDR3 is TGTGCCAGCAGTCTTTCACAGGGTTCCGAGCAGTACTTC. Protein: CASSLSQGSEQYF.

The chain has TRBV7-9 and TRBJ1-4, with a possible D match to TRBD1 (6 bases). The ends were cut back, 6 bases at V and 1 base at J, with 9 bases in the middle. The CDR3 is 14 amino acids. Germline CDR1 SEHNR, CDR2 FQNEAQ (reference sequence). CDR3 in amino acids: CASRLDRTNEKLFF. The CDR3 nucleotides are TGTGCCAGCAGACTGGACAGAACTAATGAAAAACTGTTTTTT.

This chain joins TRBV10-3 and TRBJ1-6; D call uncertain. The CDR3 is 13 residues long. Germline V gene sequence: CDR1 ENHRY, CDR2 SYGVKD. V was trimmed by 4 bases and J by 10 bases, leaving 11 bases between them. This CDR3 reads CAISVENRSPLHF. CDR3 coding DNA: TGTGCCATCAGTGTCGAGAATAGGTCACCCCTCCACTTT.

V is TRBV6-4 and J is TRBJ1-1, with D unresolved. V lost 5 bases, J lost 11 bases, and 21 bases lay in between. Germline CDR1 reads MRHNA; CDR2 reads SNTAGT. The CDR3 loop spans 14 amino acids. The CDR3 loop reads CASSHPGSQRYAFF. The CDR3 region has the DNA TGTGCCAGCAGTCACCCGGGATCTCAAAGGTACGCTTTCTTT.

The J gene is TRBJ1-3, the V gene TRBV27; D ambiguous. Germline values: CDR1 MNHEY, CDR2 SMNVEV (reference sequence). V shed 7 bases and J shed 0 bases, with 10 bases lying between them. The CDR3 extends over 14 amino acids. CDR3 nucleotide sequence: TGTGCCAGCATGGACGGGATCTCTGGAAACACCATATATTTT. Translation: CASMDGISGNTIYF.

The chain combines TRBV28 with TRBJ2-2, with D perhaps TRBD1 or TRBD2 (5 bases each). The germline V gene encodes CDR1 MDHEN and CDR2 SYDVKM. The CDR3 covers 14 residues. Between the trimmed V and J ends, which lost 10 bases and 5 bases, there was a span of 17 bases. The CDR3 nucleotides are TGTGCCACCGCCGGGGCCTCGAGGACCGGGGAGCTGTTTTTT. It encodes CATAGASRTGELFF.

This clone came up a few times. The chain links TRBV14 to TRBJ2-7, with D uncertain. There are 13 residues in the CDR3. Germline V CDR1 and CDR2: SGHDN, FVKESK. V was cut by 4 bases and J by 4 bases, with 11 bases left in between. CDR3 DNA: TGTGCCAGCAGCCGGATATCTCCGTACGAGCAGTACTTC. This encodes CASSRISPYEQYF.

The chain recombines TRBV5-5 with TRBJ2-2; possibly TRBD1 or TRBD2 for D (5 bases each). Trimming left V 4 bases short and J 7 bases short, with 20 bases between. The CDR3 has 16 residues. Germline-derived CDR1 and CDR2 are SGHKS and YYEKEE (reference sequence). CDR3 DNA: TGTGCCAGCAGCACGTCCGAGCGGACACTGATCGGGGAGCTGTTTTTT. As protein: CASSTSERTLIGELFF.

This clone appeared a single time. The chain uses TRBV6-6 and TRBJ1-1; 8 bases align to TRBD1. V dropped 5 bases and J dropped 4; count of bases not matched to a gene: 6. The CDR3 totals 14 residues. Germline CDR1 reads MNHNY; CDR2 reads SVGAGI (reference sequence). The chain's CDR3 is CASSGQGGRTEAFF. The CDR3 DNA reads as TGTGCCAGCAGTGGACAGGGCGGGCGCACTGAAGCTTTCTTT.